The sequence of this T cell receptor beta chain was determined in a study of cytomegalovirus exposure and HLA in healthy donors. Study results and limitations: Among TCR sequences, most were rare, though some public TCRs appeared in many donors.

Use of 60 Vbeta and 13 Jbeta primers characterized the PCR. Original processing methods: An analysis that came later counted 80 million or so unique TCR beta chains, roughly 11 million shared. The table came from immunoSEQ multiplex PCR; TCRdb's copy has only in-frame clones and leaves some out. V, J and clone size are those of that table, while D and trimming were read from the DNA. The table includes roughly 190,000 clones, 75% to 90% detected once. Germline V gene data show CDR1 as SGHRS and CDR2 as YFSETQ. The J segment lost 3 bases and the V segment lost 1 base, leaving 0 bases of the junction unmatched. CDR3 size: 15 residues. Concerning this clone: Antigen unknown. Other DNA sequences in this specimen translate into the identical CDR3.

The sequenced sample was PBMCs. The gene calls are TRBV5-1 and TRBJ2-5; 13 positions match TRBD2. This clonotype was sampled from a boy aged 2 to 10 in good health and CMV-seronegative. This CDR3 reads CASSLTSGGEETQYF. The DNA for the CDR3 is TGCGCCAGCAGCTTGACTAGCGGGGGGGAAGAGACCCAGTACTTC.